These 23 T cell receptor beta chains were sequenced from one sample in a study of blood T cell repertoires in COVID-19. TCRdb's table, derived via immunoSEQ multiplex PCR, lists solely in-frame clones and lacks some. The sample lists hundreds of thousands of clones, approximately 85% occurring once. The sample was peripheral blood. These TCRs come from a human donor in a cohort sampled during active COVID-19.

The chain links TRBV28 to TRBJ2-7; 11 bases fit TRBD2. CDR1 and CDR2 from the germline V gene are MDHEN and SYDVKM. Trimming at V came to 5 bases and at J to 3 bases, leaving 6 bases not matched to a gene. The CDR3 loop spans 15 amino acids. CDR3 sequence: CASSSSGTSGYEQYF. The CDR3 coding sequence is TGTGCCAGCAGTAGTAGTGGGACTAGCGGCTACGAGCAGTACTTC.

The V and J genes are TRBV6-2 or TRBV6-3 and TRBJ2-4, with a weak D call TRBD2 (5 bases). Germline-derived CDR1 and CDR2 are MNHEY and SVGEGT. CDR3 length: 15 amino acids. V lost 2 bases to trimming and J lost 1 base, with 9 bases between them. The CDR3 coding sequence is TGTGCCAGCAGTTACGCACTAGAGGCCAAAAACATTCAGTACTTC. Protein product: CASSYALEAKNIQYF.

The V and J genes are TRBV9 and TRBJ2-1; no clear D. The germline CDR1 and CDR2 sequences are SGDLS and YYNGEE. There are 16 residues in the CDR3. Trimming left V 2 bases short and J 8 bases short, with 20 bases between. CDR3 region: CASSVTQSKLKDEQFF. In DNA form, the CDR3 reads TGTGCCAGCAGCGTCACCCAAAGCAAACTAAAGGATGAGCAGTTCTTC.

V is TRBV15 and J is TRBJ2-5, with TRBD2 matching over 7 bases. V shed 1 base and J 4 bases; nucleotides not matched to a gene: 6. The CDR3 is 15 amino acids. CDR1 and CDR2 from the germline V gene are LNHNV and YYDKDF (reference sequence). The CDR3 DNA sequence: TGTGCCACCAGCAGAGCAATCAGGGAGGGAGAGACCCAGTACTTC. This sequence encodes CATSRAIREGETQYF.

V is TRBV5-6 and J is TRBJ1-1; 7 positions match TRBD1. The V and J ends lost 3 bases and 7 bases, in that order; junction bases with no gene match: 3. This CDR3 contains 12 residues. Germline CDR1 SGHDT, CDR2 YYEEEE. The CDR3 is CASSWGTVEAFF. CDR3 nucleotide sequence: TGTGCCAGCAGCTGGGGGACAGTTGAAGCTTTCTTT. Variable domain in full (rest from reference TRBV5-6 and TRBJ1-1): DAGVTQSPTHLIKTRGQQVTLRCSPKSGHDTVSWYQQALGQGPQFIFQYYEEEERQRGNFPDRFSGHQFPNYSSELNVNALLLGDSALYLCASSWGTVEAFFGQGTRLTVV.

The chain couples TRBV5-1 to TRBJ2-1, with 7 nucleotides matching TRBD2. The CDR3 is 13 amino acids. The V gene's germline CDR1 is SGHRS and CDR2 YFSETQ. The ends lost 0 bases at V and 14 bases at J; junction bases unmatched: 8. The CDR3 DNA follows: TGCGCCAGCAGCTTGGCCGGGACTAAAGAGGAGTTCTTC. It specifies CASSLAGTKEEFF.

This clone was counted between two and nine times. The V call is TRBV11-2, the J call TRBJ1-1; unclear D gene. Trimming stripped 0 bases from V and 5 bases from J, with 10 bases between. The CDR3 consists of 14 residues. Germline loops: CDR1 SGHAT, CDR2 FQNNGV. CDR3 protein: CASSLDWGGTEAFF. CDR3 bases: TGTGCCAGCAGCTTAGACTGGGGAGGGACTGAAGCTTTCTTT.

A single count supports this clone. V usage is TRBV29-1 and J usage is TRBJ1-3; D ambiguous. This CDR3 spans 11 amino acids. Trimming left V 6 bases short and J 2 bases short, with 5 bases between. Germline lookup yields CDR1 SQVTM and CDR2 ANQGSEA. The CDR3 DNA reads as TGCAGCGTGCGCCCTGGAAACACCATATATTTT. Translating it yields CSVRPGNTIYF.

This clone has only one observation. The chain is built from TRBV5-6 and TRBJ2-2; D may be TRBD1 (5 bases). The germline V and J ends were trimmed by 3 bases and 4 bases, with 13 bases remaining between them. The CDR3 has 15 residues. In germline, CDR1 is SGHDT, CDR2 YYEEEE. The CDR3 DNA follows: TGTGCCAGCAGCTCGTTAATAGGGGTCACCGGGGAGCTGTTTTTT. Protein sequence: CASSSLIGVTGELFF.

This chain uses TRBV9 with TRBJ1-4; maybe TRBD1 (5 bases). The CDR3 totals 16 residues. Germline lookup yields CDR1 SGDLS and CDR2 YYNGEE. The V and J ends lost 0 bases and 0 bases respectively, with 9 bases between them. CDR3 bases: TGTGCCAGCAGCGTAGGATCAGGGTCAACTAATGAAAAACTGTTTTTT. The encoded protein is CASSVGSGSTNEKLFF.

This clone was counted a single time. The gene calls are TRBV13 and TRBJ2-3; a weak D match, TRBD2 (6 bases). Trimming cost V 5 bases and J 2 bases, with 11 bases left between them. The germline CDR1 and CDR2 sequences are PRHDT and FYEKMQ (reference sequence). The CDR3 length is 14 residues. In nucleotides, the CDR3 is TGTGCCAGCAGCGCCGGGAGACTCACAGATACGCAGTATTTT. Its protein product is CASSAGRLTDTQYF.

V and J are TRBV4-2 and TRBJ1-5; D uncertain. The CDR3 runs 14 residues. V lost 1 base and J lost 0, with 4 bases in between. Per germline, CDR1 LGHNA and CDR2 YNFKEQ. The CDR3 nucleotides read TGTGCCAGCAGCCAAGCTCTTAGCAATCAGCCCCAGCATTTT. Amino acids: CASSQALSNQPQHF.

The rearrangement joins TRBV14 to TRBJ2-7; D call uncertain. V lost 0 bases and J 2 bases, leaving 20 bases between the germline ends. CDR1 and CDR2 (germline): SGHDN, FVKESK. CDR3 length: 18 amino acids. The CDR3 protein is CASSQDSILTSPTYEQYF. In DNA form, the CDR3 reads TGTGCCAGCAGCCAAGATTCCATCTTAACATCCCCAACCTACGAGCAGTACTTC.

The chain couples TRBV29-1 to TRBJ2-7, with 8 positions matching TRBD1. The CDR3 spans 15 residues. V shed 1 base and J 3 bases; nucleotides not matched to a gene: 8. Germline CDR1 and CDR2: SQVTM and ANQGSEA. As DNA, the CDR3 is TGCAGCGTTGAAGGAATCCAGGGGGCGCGCTACGAGCAGTACTTC. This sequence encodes CSVEGIQGARYEQYF.

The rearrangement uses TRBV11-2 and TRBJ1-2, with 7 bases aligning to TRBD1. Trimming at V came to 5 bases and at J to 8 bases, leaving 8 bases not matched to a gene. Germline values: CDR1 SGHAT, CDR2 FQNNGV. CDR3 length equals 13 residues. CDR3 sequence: CASSNRQGNGYTF. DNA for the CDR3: TGTGCCAGCAGCAACCGACAGGGAAACGGCTACACCTTC. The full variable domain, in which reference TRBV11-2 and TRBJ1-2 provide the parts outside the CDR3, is EAGVAQSPRYKIIEKRQSVAFWCNPISGHATLYWYQQILGQGPKLLIQFQNNGVVDDSQLPKDRFSAERLKGVDSTLKIQPAKLEDSAVYLCASSNRQGNGYTFGSGTRLTVV.

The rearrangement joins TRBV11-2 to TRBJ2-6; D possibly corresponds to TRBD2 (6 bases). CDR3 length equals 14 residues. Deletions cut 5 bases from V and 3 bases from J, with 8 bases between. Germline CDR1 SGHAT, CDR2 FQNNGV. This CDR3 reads CASSTRGGANVLTF. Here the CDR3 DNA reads TGTGCCAGCAGCACGCGGGGTGGGGCCAACGTCCTGACTTTC. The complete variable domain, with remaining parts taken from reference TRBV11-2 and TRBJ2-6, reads EAGVAQSPRYKIIEKRQSVAFWCNPISGHATLYWYQQILGQGPKLLIQFQNNGVVDDSQLPKDRFSAERLKGVDSTLKIQPAKLEDSAVYLCASSTRGGANVLTFGAGSRLTVL.

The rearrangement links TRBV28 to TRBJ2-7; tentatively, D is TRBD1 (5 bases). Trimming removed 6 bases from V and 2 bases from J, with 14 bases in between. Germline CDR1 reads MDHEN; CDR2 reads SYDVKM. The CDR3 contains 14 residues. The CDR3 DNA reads TGTGCCAGCAGCGAACCGATCAGGGCCTACGAGCAGTACTTC. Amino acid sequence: CASSEPIRAYEQYF.

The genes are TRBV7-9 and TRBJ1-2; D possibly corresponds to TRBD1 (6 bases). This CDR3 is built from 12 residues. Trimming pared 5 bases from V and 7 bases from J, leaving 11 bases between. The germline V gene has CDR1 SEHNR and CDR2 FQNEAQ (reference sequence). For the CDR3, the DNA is TGTGCCAGCAGCACGTACAGGGTTGGCTACACCTTC. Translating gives CASSTYRVGYTF.

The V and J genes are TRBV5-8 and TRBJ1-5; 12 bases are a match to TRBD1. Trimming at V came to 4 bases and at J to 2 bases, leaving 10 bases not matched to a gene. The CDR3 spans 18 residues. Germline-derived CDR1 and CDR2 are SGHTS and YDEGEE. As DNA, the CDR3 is TGTGCCAGCAGCCCAGGGACAGGGGGCGTATCTGGCAATCAGCCCCAGCATTTT. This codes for CASSPGTGGVSGNQPQHF.

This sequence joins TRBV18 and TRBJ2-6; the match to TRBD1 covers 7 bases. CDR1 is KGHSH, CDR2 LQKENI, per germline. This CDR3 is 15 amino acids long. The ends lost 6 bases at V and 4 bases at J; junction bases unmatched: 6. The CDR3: CASSGGTAGANVLTF. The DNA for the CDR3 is TGTGCCAGCTCGGGTGGGACAGCCGGGGCCAACGTCCTGACTTTC.

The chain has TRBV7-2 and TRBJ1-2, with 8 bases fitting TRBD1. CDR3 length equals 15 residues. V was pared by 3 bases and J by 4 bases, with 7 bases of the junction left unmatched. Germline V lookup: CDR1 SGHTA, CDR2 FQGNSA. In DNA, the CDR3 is TGTGCCAGCAGCTTTACAGGGGGAGGTATCTATGGCTACACCTTC. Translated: CASSFTGGGIYGYTF.

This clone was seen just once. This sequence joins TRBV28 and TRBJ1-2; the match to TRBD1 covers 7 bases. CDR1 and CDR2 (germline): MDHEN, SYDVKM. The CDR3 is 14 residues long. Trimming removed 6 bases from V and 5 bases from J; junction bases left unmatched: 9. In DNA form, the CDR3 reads TGTGCCAGCAGCCTTGGACAGGTCCCGTATGGCTACACCTTC. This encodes CASSLGQVPYGYTF.

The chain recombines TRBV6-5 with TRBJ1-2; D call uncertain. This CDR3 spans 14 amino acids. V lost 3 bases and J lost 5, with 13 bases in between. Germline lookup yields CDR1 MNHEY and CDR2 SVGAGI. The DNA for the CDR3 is TGTGCCAGCAGTTATCGGGGTATAGGGTATGGCTACACCTTC. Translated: CASSYRGIGYGYTF.